This T cell receptor (beta chain) was recorded in a study of neurological immune-mediated disorders. Study outcomes and limitations: Subjects shared no identical expanded-clone CDR3 amino acid sequences, suggesting private TCR-beta repertoires in all groups.

This clonotype was observed at least ten times. Its antigen is not known. PBMCs numbering 2 million and stored at -80 C yielded the unsorted libraries. TCRdb analysed the 5' RACE reads with MiXCR anew, one entry per CDR3 protein. The table shows under 85,000 distinct CDR3 sequences, with over 4% occurring only once. CDR1 SNHLY and CDR2 FYNNEI come from the germline V gene. Trimming took off 5 bases at V and 3 bases at J, with 10 bases between the two ends. The CDR3 covers 13 residues. The chain has TRBV2 and TRBJ1-1, with D tentatively TRBD1 (5 bases). The sequence derives from a human donor with multiple sclerosis. The donor label of this sample is uncertain. Sequenced: PBMCs. DNA of the CDR3: TGTGCCAGCAGTAAAGACAGAGACACTGAAGCTTTCTTT. Its translation is CASSKDRDTEAFF.